One T cell receptor beta chain is described in this entry. Its specificity is unknown. This sample was included in a study of shared clonotypes between healthy human individuals. The study, taken as a whole, reports: Among non-shared clonotypes, generation probabilities were lower than among those shared by all four donors. Even with large depth, rarefaction showed that sorted-subset sequencing was incomplete.

Deep-level assay runs were performed. Clones were read by immunoSEQ multiplex PCR, and TCRdb kept only the in-frame ones, dropping some. The table has about 360,000 clones, 70% to 75% seen once. A CD45RA+ naive subset and a CD45RA-negative memory subset were split from CD4+ cells. Germline CDR1 is MDHEN and CDR2 is SYDVKM. The CDR3 sequence is 14 residues long. The ends were cut back, 2 bases at V and 3 bases at J, with 11 bases in the middle. Sequencing used memory CD4+ T cells sorted from blood. Subset defined: CD45RA-negative fraction. This clonotype was obtained from a man under 40 in good health. The rearrangement links TRBV28 to TRBJ2-7; no clear D gene. CDR3 loop: CASSLLGWNYEQYF. The CDR3 nucleotides read TGTGCCAGCAGTTTACTTGGGTGGAACTACGAGCAGTACTTC.